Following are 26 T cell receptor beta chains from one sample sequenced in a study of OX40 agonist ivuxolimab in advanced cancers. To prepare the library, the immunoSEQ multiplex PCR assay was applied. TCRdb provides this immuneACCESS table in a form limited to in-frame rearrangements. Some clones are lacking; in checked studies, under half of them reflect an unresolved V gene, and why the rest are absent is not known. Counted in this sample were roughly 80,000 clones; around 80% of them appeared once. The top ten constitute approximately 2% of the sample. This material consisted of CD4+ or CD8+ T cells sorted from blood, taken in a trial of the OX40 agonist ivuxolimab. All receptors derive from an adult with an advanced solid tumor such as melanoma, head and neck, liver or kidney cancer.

DNA for the CDR3: TGTGCCAGCAGCTTGGGACAGTCCCCCGTTGGCTACACCTTC. It encodes CASSLGQSPVGYTF. The V gene is TRBV21-1, the J gene TRBJ1-2; the listed D gene, TRBD1, was not tested against the DNA. TRBV21-1 is a pseudogene. The CDR3 contains 14 residues.

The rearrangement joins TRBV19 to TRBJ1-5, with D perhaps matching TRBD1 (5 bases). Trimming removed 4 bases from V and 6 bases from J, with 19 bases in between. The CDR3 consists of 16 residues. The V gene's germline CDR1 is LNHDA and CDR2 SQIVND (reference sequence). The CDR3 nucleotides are TGTGCCAGTAGTAAGGGGAGGGGAGATAGGGCTCAGCCCCAGCATTTT. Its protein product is CASSKGRGDRAQPQHF.

CDR3: CASSLVEAYEQYF. The DNA for the CDR3 is TGTGCCAGCAGCTTAGTTGAGGCCTACGAGCAGTACTTC. V and J are TRBV7-2 and TRBJ2-7; D not certain. The CDR3 has 13 residues. The V and J ends lost 1 base and 2 bases respectively, with 6 bases between them. CDR1 is SGHTA and CDR2 is FQGNSA in the germline V gene.

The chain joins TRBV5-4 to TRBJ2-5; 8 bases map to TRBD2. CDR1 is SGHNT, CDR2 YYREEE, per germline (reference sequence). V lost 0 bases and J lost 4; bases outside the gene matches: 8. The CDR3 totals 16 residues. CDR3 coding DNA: TGTGCCAGCAGCTTGGGACGCGGGGGGCGGATAGAGACCCAGTACTTC. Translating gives CASSLGRGGRIETQYF. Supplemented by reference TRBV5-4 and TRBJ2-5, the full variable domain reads ETGVTQSPTHLIKTRGQQVTLRCSSQSGHNTVSWYQQALGQGPQFIFQYYREEENGRGNFPPRFSGLQFPNYSSELNVNALELDDSALYLCASSLGRGGRIETQYFGPGTRLLVL.

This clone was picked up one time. Here the CDR3 reads CASRQQGSNEQFF. In DNA, the CDR3 is TGCGCCAGCAGGCAACAGGGGAGCAATGAGCAGTTCTTC. The rearrangement links TRBV5-1 to TRBJ2-1; 7 nucleotides match TRBD1. Germline-derived CDR1 and CDR2 are SGHRS and YFSETQ. The CDR3 length is 13 residues. With 5 bases clipped from V and 6 bases from J, the junction kept 5 bases outside the gene matches.

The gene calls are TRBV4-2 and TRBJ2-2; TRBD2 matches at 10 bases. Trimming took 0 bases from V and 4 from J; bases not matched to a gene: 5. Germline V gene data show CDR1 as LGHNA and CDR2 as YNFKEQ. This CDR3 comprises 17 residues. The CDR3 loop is CASSQEQRGGITGELFF. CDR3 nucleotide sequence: TGTGCCAGCAGCCAAGAACAGCGGGGGGGAATCACCGGGGAGCTGTTTTTT.

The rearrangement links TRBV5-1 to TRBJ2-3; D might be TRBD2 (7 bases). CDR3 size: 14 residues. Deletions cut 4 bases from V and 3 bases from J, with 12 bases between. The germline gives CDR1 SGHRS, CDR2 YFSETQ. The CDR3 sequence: CASSRGRGTDTQYF. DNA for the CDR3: TGCGCCAGCAGCCGGGGGCGGGGGACAGATACGCAGTATTTT.

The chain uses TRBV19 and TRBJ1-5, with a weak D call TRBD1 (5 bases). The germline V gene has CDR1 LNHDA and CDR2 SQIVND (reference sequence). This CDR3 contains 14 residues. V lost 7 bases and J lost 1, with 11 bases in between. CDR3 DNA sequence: TGTGCCAGTAAGGGGAGGCTGAGCAATCAGCCCCAGCATTTT. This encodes CASKGRLSNQPQHF.

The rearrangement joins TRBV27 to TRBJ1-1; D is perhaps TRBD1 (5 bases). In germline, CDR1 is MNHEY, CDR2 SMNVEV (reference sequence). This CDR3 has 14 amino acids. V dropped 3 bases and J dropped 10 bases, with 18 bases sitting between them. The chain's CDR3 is CASSFAGTGSLAFF. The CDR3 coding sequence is TGTGCCAGCAGTTTCGCCGGGACGGGGTCTTTAGCTTTCTTT.

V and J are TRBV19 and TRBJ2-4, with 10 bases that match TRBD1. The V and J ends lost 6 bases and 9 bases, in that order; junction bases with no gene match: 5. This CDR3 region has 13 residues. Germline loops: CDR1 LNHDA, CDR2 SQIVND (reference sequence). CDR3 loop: CASRSRDRGIQYF. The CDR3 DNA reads TGTGCCAGTAGATCACGGGACAGGGGCATTCAGTACTTC.

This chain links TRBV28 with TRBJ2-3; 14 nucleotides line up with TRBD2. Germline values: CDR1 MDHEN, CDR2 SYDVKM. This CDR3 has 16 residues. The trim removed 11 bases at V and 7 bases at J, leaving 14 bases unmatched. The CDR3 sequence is CAGGTSGGRRVNTQYF. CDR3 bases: TGTGCCGGGGGGACTAGCGGGGGCAGAAGGGTGAATACGCAGTATTTT.

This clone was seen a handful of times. The CDR3 DNA reads TGCAGCGTTGTCGGAGGGCAAAGGGGCACTGAAGCTTTCTTT. It encodes CSVVGGQRGTEAFF. The genes are TRBV29-1 and TRBJ1-1; tentative D call: TRBD1 (5 bases). Trimming stripped 4 bases from V and 4 bases from J, with 16 bases between. Germline CDR1 reads SQVTM; CDR2 reads ANQGSEA. The CDR3 has 14 residues.

The chain's CDR3 is CATKVIGREETQYF. The DNA of the CDR3 is TGTGCCACTAAAGTTATCGGCAGGGAAGAGACCCAGTACTTC. The chain joins TRBV15 to TRBJ2-5; a weak D match, TRBD1 (5 bases). V dropped 9 bases and J dropped 3 bases, with 17 bases sitting between them. Germline CDR1 LNHNV, CDR2 YYDKDF (reference sequence). CDR3 size: 14 residues.

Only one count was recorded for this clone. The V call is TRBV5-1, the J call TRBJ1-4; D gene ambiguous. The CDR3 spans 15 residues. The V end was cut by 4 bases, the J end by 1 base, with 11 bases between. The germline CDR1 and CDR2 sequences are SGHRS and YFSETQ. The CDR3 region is CASSPRGQTNEKLFF. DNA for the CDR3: TGCGCCAGCAGCCCTCGGGGTCAAACTAATGAAAAACTGTTTTTT.

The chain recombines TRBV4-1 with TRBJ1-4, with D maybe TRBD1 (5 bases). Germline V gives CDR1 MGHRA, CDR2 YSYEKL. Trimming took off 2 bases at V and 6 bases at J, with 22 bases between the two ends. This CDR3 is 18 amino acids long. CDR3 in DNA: TGCGCCAGCAGCCAAACCAGGGTCCGTGGTTTGGGGTATGAAAAACTGTTTTTT. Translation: CASSQTRVRGLGYEKLFF.

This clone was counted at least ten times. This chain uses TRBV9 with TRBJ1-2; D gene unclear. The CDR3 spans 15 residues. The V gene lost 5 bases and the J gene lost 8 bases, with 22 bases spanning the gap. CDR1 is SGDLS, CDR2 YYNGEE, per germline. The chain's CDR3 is CASSAAVGGLSGYTF. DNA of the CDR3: TGTGCCAGCAGTGCAGCGGTAGGAGGGTTGAGCGGCTACACCTTC.

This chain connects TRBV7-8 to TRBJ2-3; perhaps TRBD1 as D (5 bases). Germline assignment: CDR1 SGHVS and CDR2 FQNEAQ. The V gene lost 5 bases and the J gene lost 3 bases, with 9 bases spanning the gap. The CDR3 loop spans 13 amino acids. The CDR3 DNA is TGTGCCAGCAGCCTAGACAGAACAGATACGCAGTATTTT. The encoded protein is CASSLDRTDTQYF.

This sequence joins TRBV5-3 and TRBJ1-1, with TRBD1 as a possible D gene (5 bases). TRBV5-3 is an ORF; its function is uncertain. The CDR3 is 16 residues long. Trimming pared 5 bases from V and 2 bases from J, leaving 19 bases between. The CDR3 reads CARRLPRQRKNTEAFF. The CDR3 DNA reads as TGTGCCAGAAGACTTCCCAGACAGAGGAAAAACACTGAAGCTTTCTTT.

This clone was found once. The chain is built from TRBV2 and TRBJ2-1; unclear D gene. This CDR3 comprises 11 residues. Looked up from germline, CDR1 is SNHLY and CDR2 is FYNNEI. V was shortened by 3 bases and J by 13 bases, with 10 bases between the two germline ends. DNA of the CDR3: TGTGCCAGCAGTGAGGGAAGCCCCCAGTTCTTC. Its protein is CASSEGSPQFF. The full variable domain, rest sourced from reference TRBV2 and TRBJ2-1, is EPEVTQTPSHQVTQMGQEVILRCVPISNHLYFYWYRQILGQKVEFLVSFYNNEISEKSEIFDDQFSVERPDGSNFTLKIRSTKLEDSAMYFCASSEGSPQFFGPGTRLTVL.

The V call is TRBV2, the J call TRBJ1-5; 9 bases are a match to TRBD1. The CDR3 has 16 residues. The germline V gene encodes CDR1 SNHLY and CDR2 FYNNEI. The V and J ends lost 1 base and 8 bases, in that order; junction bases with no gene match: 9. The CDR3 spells CASSEGGQGFGEPQHF. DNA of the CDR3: TGTGCCAGCAGTGAAGGGGGACAGGGCTTTGGGGAGCCCCAGCATTTT.

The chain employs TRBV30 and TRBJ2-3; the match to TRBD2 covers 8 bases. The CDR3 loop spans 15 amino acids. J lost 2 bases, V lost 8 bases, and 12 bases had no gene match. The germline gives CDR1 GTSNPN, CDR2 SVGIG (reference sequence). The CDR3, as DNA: TGTGCCAGCAGTCTGGCGGGGGGAATCACAGATACGCAGTATTTT. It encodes CASSLAGGITDTQYF.

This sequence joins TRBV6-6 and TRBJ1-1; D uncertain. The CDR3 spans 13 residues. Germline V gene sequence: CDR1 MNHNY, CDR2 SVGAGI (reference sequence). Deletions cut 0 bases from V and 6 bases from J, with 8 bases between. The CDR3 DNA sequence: TGTGCCAGCAGTTACTCTGGGCCCCCTGAAGCTTTCTTT. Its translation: CASSYSGPPEAFF.

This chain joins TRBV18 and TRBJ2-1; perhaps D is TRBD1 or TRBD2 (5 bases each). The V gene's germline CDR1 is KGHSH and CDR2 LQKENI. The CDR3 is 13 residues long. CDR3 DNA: TGTGCTAGCCGCCGGGACGCGGACCATGAGCAGTTCTTC. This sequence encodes CASRRDADHEQFF.

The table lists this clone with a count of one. CDR3 sequence reads: CASSLVRAGSTDTQYF. In nucleotides, the CDR3 is TGTGCCAGCAGCTTAGTTAGGGCGGGGAGCACAGATACGCAGTATTTT. V is TRBV11-2 and J is TRBJ2-3; TRBD2 is a possible D gene (6 bases). This CDR3 is built from 16 residues. Trimming pared 1 base from V and 0 bases from J, leaving 11 bases between. In germline, CDR1 is SGHAT, CDR2 FQNNGV.

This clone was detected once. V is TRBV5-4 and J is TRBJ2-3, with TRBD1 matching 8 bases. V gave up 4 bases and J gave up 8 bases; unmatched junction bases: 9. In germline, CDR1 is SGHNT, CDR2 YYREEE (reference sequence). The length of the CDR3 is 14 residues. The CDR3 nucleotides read TGTGCCAGCAGCCAGGACAGGGACGTGGTTACGCAGTATTTT. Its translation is CASSQDRDVVTQYF.

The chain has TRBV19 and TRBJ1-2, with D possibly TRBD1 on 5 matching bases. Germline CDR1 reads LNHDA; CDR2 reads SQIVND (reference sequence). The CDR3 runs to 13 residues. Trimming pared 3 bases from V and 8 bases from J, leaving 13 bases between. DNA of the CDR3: TGTGCCAGTAGTATGGACCAGGGAAGCGGCTACACCTTC. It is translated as CASSMDQGSGYTF.